This T cell receptor beta chain was found in a study of human T cells and chemical hapten exposure. On the study more broadly: Cases of alopecia areata, totalis or universalis occurred in a predominantly female patient group.

With 0 bases removed from V and 9 bases from J, the gap between germline ends came to 12 bases. The CDR3 extends over 14 amino acids. Germline V gene data show CDR1 as DFQATT and CDR2 as SNEGSKA (reference sequence). TCRdb reprocessed the RACE reads via MiXCR and lists one record per CDR3 protein. The sample consists of 80,000 or so distinct CDR3 sequences, about 10% of them appearing once. This clonotype has at least ten counts. Noted time point: patch test 1, 2 weeks after DPC sensitization. Treatment in this sample: therapeutic diphenylcyclopropenone sensitization with weekly scalp DPC. Alopecia patients, 18 to 70 years old and DPC-suitable, served as donors.

This chain joins TRBV20-1 and TRBJ1-6; perhaps TRBD1 as D (5 bases). The receptor was derived from a woman in her forties or fifties with alopecia areata. Some clones in this sample may be carry-over from other donors' samples. The input for sequencing was whole blood, taken in connection with sensitization to the hapten diphenylcyclopropenone (DPC). In DNA, the CDR3 is TGCAGTGCTAGAGATGCCAGGGCCGGTTCACCCCTCCACTTT. Translating it yields CSARDARAGSPLHF.